This record covers a single T cell receptor (beta chain). Its antigen is not identified. Three rounds of nested PCR, following a modified ARM-PCR protocol, produced the TCRbeta library. TCRdb independently ran MiXCR on the multiplex PCR reads; one entry per CDR3 protein. The sample has about 110,000 distinct CDR3 sequences, about 61% seen once. This sample's RNA came from whole unsorted tissue. This non-tumor lung sample came from over 3 cm beyond the tumor edge. Donors were chemotherapy-naive, newly diagnosed lung cancer surgical patients in China, August–late 2014. Trimming removed 1 base from V and 8 bases from J; junction bases left unmatched: 9. From germline, CDR1 is SNHLY and CDR2 FYNNEI. This CDR3 spans 16 amino acids. This record belongs to a study of tumor and adjacent non-tumor tissue in lung cancer. On the study more broadly: The patients, around 9 men and about five women, were roughly 30 to 80 with stage I to III disease.

Points from the study as a whole: Tumor TCR diversity, when higher, was linked to shorter survival. Normal lung showed higher cumulative top 100 clone frequency than tumor.

This clonotype originated in a man between 60 and 75 years old with non-small cell lung cancer. Sequencing input: distant non-tumor lung tissue. The V and J genes are TRBV2 and TRBJ2-1; TRBD1 agrees at 9 bases. The CDR3 DNA is TGTGCCAGCAGTGAAGAAGGACAGGGGATGGGCTATGAGCAGTTCTTC. This encodes CASSEEGQGMGYEQFF.